These 3 T cell receptor beta chains share one sample of origin, sequenced in a study of cytomegalovirus exposure and HLA in healthy donors (TCRdb year 2017). The receptor library was made with the immunoSEQ multiplex PCR assay. For the multiplex PCR, a mixture combining 60 forward primers for TCR Vbeta segments and 13 reverse primers for TCR Jbeta segments was used. The table was pulled from immuneACCESS by TCRdb, which kept in-frame rearrangements only. Such tables lose some clones; where checked, under half of the loss comes from unresolved V genes, and the rest has no known cause. This sample's table carries roughly 190,000 clones. 0.65% to 0.9% of the sample comes from the top ten. The source material was PBMCs. The source is a woman aged 18-35 years in good health and CMV-seropositive.

The genes are TRBV11-3 and TRBJ1-3; no reliable D call. Germline CDR1 SGHNT, CDR2 YENEEA. Deletions cut 8 bases from V and 1 base from J, with 9 bases between. The CDR3 extends over 13 amino acids. CDR3: CASGEVSGNTIYF. CDR3 nucleotide sequence: TGTGCCAGCGGGGAGGTGTCTGGAAACACCATATATTTT.

This chain uses TRBV5-4 with TRBJ1-3; 7 bases are shared with TRBD1. V shed 3 bases, J shed 0 bases, and the junction held 6 bases outside the gene matches. CDR1 and CDR2 from the germline V gene are SGHNT and YYREEE (reference sequence). The CDR3 is made up of 16 amino acids. This chain's CDR3 is CASSSGGQSSGNTIYF. The DNA for the CDR3 is TGTGCCAGCAGCTCAGGGGGACAGAGCTCTGGAAACACCATATATTTT.

The chain joins TRBV27 to TRBJ1-4; TRBD1 matches at 7 bases. The CDR3 extends over 18 amino acids. J was trimmed by 5 bases and V by 0 bases; bases with no gene match: 12. Germline lookup yields CDR1 MNHEY and CDR2 SMNVEV (reference sequence). CDR3 residues: CASSLSLNRQGGNEKLFF. The CDR3 region has the DNA TGTGCCAGCAGTTTATCGCTAAACCGACAGGGCGGGAATGAAAAACTGTTTTTT.